Listed below are T cell receptor beta chains from one sample, sequenced in a study of blood T cell repertoires in COVID-19. Measured with immunoSEQ multiplex PCR; TCRdb has only the in-frame clones, and not every one. The top ten hold 2% to 2.5% of the sample, which has over 70,000 clones, about 74% seen once. The sequenced sample consisted of peripheral blood. All receptors derive from a man between 65 and 79 years old with COVID-19, enrolled during active disease. Both conserved end residues are part of each CDR3. Each record gives: clone size, J gene, D gene, V gene, CDR3 protein, CDR3 DNA. D genes are given only for firm matches. Expanded clones are given a class, and other clones once, few, many or no size at all.

>.|TRBJ2-7|TRBD2|TRBV5-4
CASSFARLAGTPSYEQYF
TGTGCCAGCAGCTTCGCGCGACTAGCGGGCACACCCTCCTACGAGCAGTACTTC
>.|TRBJ2-7|TRBD1|TRBV4-3
CASSQERTGGEQYF
TGCGCCAGCAGCCAAGAAAGAACAGGGGGCGAGCAGTACTTC
>once|TRBJ1-5|TRBD1|TRBV2
CASRAGGWQPQHF
TGTGCCAGCAGGGCAGGGGGCTGGCAGCCCCAGCATTTT
>.|TRBJ1-4|TRBD1|TRBV27
CASSSRQGSTNEKLFF
TGTGCCAGCAGTTCCCGACAGGGTTCGACTAATGAAAAACTGTTTTTT
>few|TRBJ2-7|TRBD1|TRBV5-6
CASSFYGTGMYEQYF
TGTGCCAGCAGCTTTTACGGGACAGGGATGTACGAGCAGTACTTC
>once|TRBJ1-6|.|TRBV9
CASSGGDGSPLHF
TGTGCCAGCAGCGGCGGGGATGGATCACCCCTCCACTTT
>.|TRBJ2-1|.|TRBV15
CATSRDQRLVSGEQFF
TGTGCCACCAGCAGAGATCAACGACTAGTTAGCGGTGAGCAGTTCTTC
>.|TRBJ2-1|.|TRBV7-2
CASSLASTGSSYNEQFF
TGTGCCAGCAGCTTAGCGAGCACAGGCAGCTCCTACAATGAGCAGTTCTTC
>few|TRBJ1-1|.|TRBV3-1/TRBV3-2
CASSRSRGTEAFF
TGTGCCAGCAGCCGCTCCCGGGGGACTGAAGCTTTCTTT
>.|TRBJ1-1|.|TRBV7-9
CASRMELNTEAFF
TGTGCCAGCCGGATGGAGTTGAACACTGAAGCTTTCTTT
>.|TRBJ1-1|.|TRBV7-2
CASSLDRENTEAFF
TGTGCCAGCAGCTTAGACCGGGAGAACACTGAAGCTTTCTTT
>.|TRBJ2-2|.|TRBV5-1
CASSLGQSNTGELFF
TGCGCCAGCAGCTTGGGACAGTCTAACACCGGGGAGCTGTTTTTT
>.|TRBJ2-7|TRBD2|TRBV15
CATSTLAALYEQYF
TGTGCCACCAGCACACTAGCGGCCTTATACGAGCAGTACTTC
>few|TRBJ1-1|.|TRBV27
CASRPAGRNTEAFF
TGTGCCAGCAGGCCGGCAGGCAGGAACACTGAAGCTTTCTTT
>.|TRBJ2-2|.|TRBV5-1
CASSGGTQGTGELFF
TGCGCCAGCAGCGGAGGGACCCAGGGTACCGGGGAGCTGTTTTTT
>.|TRBJ1-5|.|TRBV2
CASSEAVGREEAQHF
TGTGCCAGCAGTGAAGCAGTCGGTCGAGAAGAGGCCCAGCATTTT
>.|TRBJ2-2|.|TRBV6-2/TRBV6-3
CASSPWPGLDTGELFF
TGTGCCAGCAGCCCCTGGCCAGGGCTCGATACCGGGGAGCTGTTTTTT
>.|TRBJ2-7|TRBD1|TRBV9
CASSQTGASYEQYF
TGTGCCAGCAGTCAGACAGGGGCTTCCTACGAGCAGTACTTC
>once|TRBJ1-2|.|TRBV6-5
CASTKEGGYGYTF
TGTGCCAGCACCAAAGAGGGGGGGTATGGCTACACCTTC
>.|TRBJ1-1|.|TRBV10-3
CAISDLQGWKNTEAFF
TGTGCCATCAGTGACCTACAGGGTTGGAAGAACACTGAAGCTTTCTTT
>.|TRBJ2-3|.|TRBV12-3/TRBV12-4
CASSQTFTDTQYF
TGTGCCAGCAGTCAGACTTTTACAGATACGCAGTATTTT
>.|TRBJ1-1|.|TRBV18
CASSPYRFGSENTEAFF
TGTGCCAGCTCACCATACAGGTTTGGATCGGAGAACACTGAAGCTTTCTTT
>.|TRBJ1-4|.|TRBV28
CASRQGSEKLFF
TGTGCCAGCCGGCAGGGGAGTGAAAAACTGTTTTTT
>few|TRBJ1-3|.|TRBV7-8
CASSDSSSGNTIYF
TGTGCCAGCAGCGACTCGAGCTCTGGAAACACCATATATTTT
>.|TRBJ2-7|TRBD2|TRBV3-1/TRBV3-2
CASSRRASGKEVYEQYF
TGTGCCAGCAGCCGCCGGGCTAGCGGGAAGGAGGTTTACGAGCAGTACTTC
>few|TRBJ1-1|.|TRBV5-1
CASGRTGRNTEAFF
TGCGCCAGCGGCCGCACAGGGAGGAACACTGAAGCTTTCTTT
>.|TRBJ2-1|.|TRBV27
CASSLPSGINEQFF
TGTGCCAGCAGTTTACCCTCCGGGATAAATGAGCAGTTCTTC
>.|TRBJ2-3|TRBD1|TRBV4-1
CASSIRTGTITDTQYF
TGCGCCAGCAGCATACGGACAGGGACAATAACAGATACGCAGTATTTT
>.|TRBJ1-1|TRBD1|TRBV6-4
CASSTGTGTLNTEAFF
TGTGCCAGCAGTACCGGGACAGGGACCTTGAACACTGAAGCTTTCTTT
>.|TRBJ1-5|.|TRBV5-4
CASSLGGDIGQPQHF
TGTGCCAGCAGCTTGGGGGGAGACATCGGACAGCCCCAGCATTTT
>.|TRBJ2-1|TRBD2|TRBV19
CASSPRGLAGERTYNEQFF
TGTGCCAGTAGTCCACGGGGACTAGCGGGAGAAAGGACCTACAATGAGCAGTTCTTC
>.|TRBJ2-1|.|TRBV7-2
CASSLQRGSYNEQFF
TGTGCCAGCAGCTTACAAAGGGGCTCCTACAATGAGCAGTTCTTC
>few|TRBJ1-2|.|TRBV7-2
CASSLRRASDYGYTF
TGTGCCAGCAGCTTACGGAGGGCCTCGGACTATGGCTACACCTTC
>.|TRBJ2-3|TRBD1|TRBV5-6
CASSLTGAPTDTQYF
TGTGCCAGCAGCCTGACAGGGGCCCCCACAGATACGCAGTATTTT
>.|TRBJ2-3|.|TRBV2
CASSVSEGVSTDTQYF
TGTGCCAGCAGTGTTAGTGAGGGGGTAAGCACAGATACGCAGTATTTT
>.|TRBJ2-7|.|TRBV19
CARRDTSYEQYF
TGTGCCAGACGGGACACCTCCTACGAGCAGTACTTC
>.|TRBJ1-5|.|TRBV19
CASRDNSNQPQHF
TGTGCCAGCCGGGACAATAGCAATCAGCCCCAGCATTTT
>.|TRBJ1-4|.|TRBV2
CATWLSGTNEKLFF
TGTGCCACCTGGTTATCCGGGACTAATGAAAAACTGTTTTTT
>.|TRBJ2-6|TRBD1|TRBV9
CASRWDRDSGANVLTF
TGTGCCAGCAGATGGGACAGGGACTCTGGGGCCAACGTCCTGACTTTC
>few|TRBJ2-7|.|TRBV5-4
CASSPKDQGWNEQYF
TGTGCCAGCAGCCCGAAGGACCAGGGGTGGAACGAGCAGTACTTC
>.|TRBJ1-3|TRBD1|TRBV9
CASSPRDRGVNTIYF
TGTGCCAGCAGCCCTCGGGACAGGGGGGTAAACACCATATATTTT
>once|TRBJ2-1|.|TRBV7-6
CASNQQSGDNNEQFF
TGTGCCAGCAACCAACAAAGCGGGGACAACAATGAGCAGTTCTTC
>.|TRBJ2-1|TRBD2|TRBV6-5
CASRPGLAGYNEQFF
TGTGCCAGCAGACCGGGACTAGCGGGGTACAATGAGCAGTTCTTC
>.|TRBJ1-1|.|TRBV9
CASSSTPGLEAFF
TGTGCCAGCAGCTCAACTCCAGGGCTCGAAGCTTTCTTT
>.|TRBJ1-5|.|TRBV15
CATSLGGGINQPQHF
TGTGCCACCAGCCTAGGTGGGGGGATCAATCAGCCCCAGCATTTT
>.|TRBJ1-3|TRBD1|TRBV7-2
CASSPGGPPGNTIYF
TGTGCCAGCAGCCCAGGGGGTCCCCCTGGAAACACCATATATTTT
>few|TRBJ1-4|.|TRBV20-1
CSASVGGTNEKLFF
TGCAGTGCTAGTGTGGGGGGAACTAATGAAAAACTGTTTTTT
>few|TRBJ1-3|.|TRBV4-3
CASSRSHTKTGTTPGNTIYF
TGCGCCAGCAGCCGCTCGCATACCAAAACCGGGACAACTCCTGGAAACACCATATATTTT
>many|TRBJ1-3|.|TRBV21-1
CASRALQGPSGNTIYF
TGTGCCAGCAGAGCCCTACAGGGACCTAGTGGAAACACCATATATTTT
>.|TRBJ2-3|TRBD2|TRBV5-1
CASSFVAGTTDTQYF
TGCGCCAGCAGCTTTGTAGCGGGTACGACAGATACGCAGTATTTT
>once|TRBJ2-2|.|TRBV27
CASSKHINAGTNTGELFF
TGTGCCAGCAGCAAACATATTAACGCGGGAACGAACACCGGGGAGCTGTTTTTT
>.|TRBJ1-1|.|TRBV4-3
CASSQEWANTEAFF
TGCGCCAGCAGCCAAGAGTGGGCGAACACTGAAGCTTTCTTT
>.|TRBJ1-4|.|TRBV3-1/TRBV3-2
CASSPKVGVLEEKLFF
TGTGCCAGCAGCCCCAAGGTCGGGGTCTTGGAGGAAAAACTGTTTTTT
>.|TRBJ2-7|.|TRBV6-5
CASEGVSYEQYF
TGTGCCAGCGAAGGGGTCTCCTACGAGCAGTACTTC
>once|TRBJ1-3|TRBD1|TRBV7-2
CASSLATGDSGNTIYF
TGTGCCAGCAGCCTAGCTACAGGGGACTCTGGAAACACCATATATTTT
>.|TRBJ1-5|.|TRBV12-3/TRBV12-4
CASSLRGKPQHF
TGTGCCAGCAGTCTCAGGGGTAAGCCCCAGCATTTT
>.|TRBJ2-2|TRBD1|TRBV28
CASSLPFRTGGITGELFF
TGTGCCAGCAGTTTACCGTTCCGTACAGGGGGCATAACCGGGGAGCTGTTTTTT
>.|TRBJ2-1|.|TRBV6-1
CASSEDGEQFF
TGTGCCAGCAGTGAAGACGGTGAGCAGTTCTTC
>.|TRBJ1-2|TRBD1|TRBV24-1
CATSENTGVDGYTF
TGTGCCACCAGTGAAAACACAGGGGTCGATGGCTACACCTTC